This T cell receptor beta chain is from a study of technical replicates of blood from several donors. Germline CDR1 and CDR2: LNHDA and SQIVND (reference sequence). The length of the CDR3 is 16 residues. The ends lost 4 bases at V and 3 bases at J; junction bases unmatched: 8. Assay: immunoSEQ multiplex PCR; the TCRdb copy retains only in-frame clones and omits some. The profile shows 11,000 to 15,000 clones, approximately 80% of them singletons. Sequencing used PBMCs. This sequence originates from a human donor in good health. The chain uses TRBV19 and TRBJ2-5; 10 nucleotides line up with TRBD2. In DNA, the CDR3 is TGTGCCAGTAGTAAGTGGACTAGCGGAGCTGAAGAGACCCAGTACTTC. The encoded protein is CASSKWTSGAEETQYF.